This passage covers 8 T cell receptor beta chains from one sample sequenced in a study of cytomegalovirus exposure and HLA in healthy donors (dated by TCRdb to about 2017). Receptor amplification or capture employed the immunoSEQ multiplex PCR assay. The multiplex PCR relied on a mix of 60 forward primers for TCR Vbeta segments and 13 reverse primers for TCR Jbeta segments. Not all clones reach the TCRdb copy of this immuneACCESS table, which keeps in-frame sequences only. Checked studies attribute under half of the gap to unresolved V genes and leave the rest unexplained. The sample records some 140,000 clones, roughly 83% of which are singletons. The ten most abundant clones make up less than 8.5% of the sample. The sequenced sample was PBMCs. Receptors were obtained from a man under 40 in good health and CMV-seropositive.

This clone was counted a few times. The rearrangement links TRBV27 to TRBJ2-1; the D gene is possibly TRBD2 (5 bases). This CDR3 region has 16 residues. V lost 0 bases, J lost 6 bases, and 15 bases lay in between. Germline CDR1 is MNHEY and CDR2 is SMNVEV (reference sequence). This chain's CDR3 is CASSLSLPGNSNEQFF. For the CDR3, the DNA is TGTGCCAGCAGTTTATCGCTACCCGGGAATAGCAATGAGCAGTTCTTC.

The gene calls are TRBV7-9 and TRBJ2-7; TRBD1 might be the D (6 bases). Trimming left V 5 bases short and J 4 bases short, with 15 bases between. Germline V CDR1 and CDR2: SEHNR, FQNEAQ (reference sequence). This CDR3 has 14 amino acids. The CDR3 DNA follows: TGTGCCAGCAGCAATACCGACAGGAATTACGAGCAGTACTTC. Amino acids: CASSNTDRNYEQYF. Filled out from reference TRBV7-9 and TRBJ2-7, the complete variable domain reads DTGVSQNPRHKITKRGQNVTFRCDPISEHNRLYWYRQTLGQGPEFLTYFQNEAQLEKSRLLSDRFSAERPKGSFSTLEIQRTEQGDSAMYLCASSNTDRNYEQYFGPGTRLTVT.

The chain couples TRBV27 to TRBJ1-5; TRBD1 aligns across 7 bases. Per the germline V gene, CDR1 is MNHEY and CDR2 is SMNVEV (reference sequence). CDR3 length equals 15 residues. The V gene end was trimmed by 2 bases and the J gene end by 6 bases; junction bases not matched to a gene: 7. This CDR3 is CASSLGGGGIQPQHF. The DNA for the CDR3 is TGTGCCAGCAGTTTAGGAGGGGGCGGCATTCAGCCCCAGCATTTT.

This chain's CDR3 is CASSHPPPSGGADEQFF. CDR3 in DNA: TGTGCCAGCAGCCACCCGCCTCCTAGCGGGGGGGCCGATGAGCAGTTCTTC. This chain joins TRBV4-2 and TRBJ2-1; TRBD2 matches 12 bases. V lost 3 bases to trimming and J lost 8 bases; unmatched junction nucleotides: 11. The CDR3 has 17 amino acids. CDR1 is LGHNA, CDR2 YNFKEQ, per germline.

The V gene is TRBV27, the J gene TRBJ2-3; tentatively, D is TRBD2 (5 bases). The V gene lost 5 bases and the J gene lost 2 bases, with 14 bases spanning the gap. CDR1 and CDR2 (germline): MNHEY, SMNVEV (reference sequence). The CDR3 sequence is 15 residues long. In DNA, the CDR3 is TGTGCCAGCAGTCCCCTGACGGGGTCCACAGATACGCAGTATTTT. Amino acid sequence: CASSPLTGSTDTQYF.

The V call is TRBV9, the J call TRBJ2-1, with TRBD2 matching 9 bases. Germline trimming cut 4 bases from V and 0 bases from J; bases unmatched to any gene: 8. Germline-derived CDR1 and CDR2 are SGDLS and YYNGEE. This CDR3 is built from 17 residues. Written as DNA, the CDR3 is TGTGCCAGCAGCCTATCTAGCGGGATAAGCTCCTACAATGAGCAGTTCTTC. Protein product: CASSLSSGISSYNEQFF. The full variable domain, completed using reference TRBV9 and TRBJ2-1, is DSGVTQTPKHLITATGQRVTLRCSPRSGDLSVYWYQQSLDQGLQFLIQYYNGEERAKGNILERFSAQQFPDLHSELNLSSLELGDSALYFCASSLSSGISSYNEQFFGPGTRLTVL.

The V and J genes are TRBV7-8 and TRBJ1-4; possibly TRBD1 for D (5 bases). Trimming took 5 bases from V and 7 from J, leaving 23 bases between them. The CDR3 is 17 amino acids. CDR1 is SGHVS, CDR2 FQNEAQ, per germline. CDR3: CASSPQRGGTLSEKLFF. DNA of the CDR3: TGTGCCAGCAGCCCTCAACGGGGGGGGACGCTAAGTGAAAAACTGTTTTTT.

J is TRBJ2-7 and V is TRBV14; 7 nucleotides match TRBD1. Germline trimming cut 0 bases from V and 6 bases from J; bases unmatched to any gene: 17. The germline V gene has CDR1 SGHDN and CDR2 FVKESK. This CDR3 spans 18 amino acids. The CDR3 spells CASSQDLHSLTGTREQYF. Here the CDR3 DNA reads TGTGCCAGCAGCCAAGACCTCCATAGTCTGACAGGGACGCGCGAGCAGTACTTC.